What follows are 32 T cell receptor beta chains derived from one specimen sequenced in a study of blood T cell repertoires in COVID-19. Some clones are missing from TCRdb's copy, which holds only in-frame ones; the method was immunoSEQ multiplex PCR. The data show 120,000 or so clones, with over 80% seen just once and 3.5% to 4% held by the top ten. Sequenced input: PBMCs or T cells enriched from blood (not recorded which). The receptors derive from a woman in her thirties who had recovered from COVID-19.

V gene TRBV5-1 combines with J gene TRBJ2-7, with 8 bases fitting TRBD1. The J segment lost 6 bases and the V segment lost 0 bases, leaving 8 bases of the junction unmatched. The CDR3 extends over 15 amino acids. CDR1 SGHRS and CDR2 YFSETQ come from the germline V gene. CDR3 amino acids: CASSLGGQARREQYF. The DNA for the CDR3 is TGCGCCAGCAGCTTGGGGGGACAGGCGAGGCGCGAGCAGTACTTC.

The chain joins TRBV3-1 (or the pseudogene TRBV3-2) to TRBJ2-6; tentatively, D is TRBD2 (6 bases). The CDR3 consists of 16 residues. The germline V gene has CDR1 LGHDT and CDR2 YNNKEL (reference sequence). V was trimmed by 0 bases and J by 2 bases, leaving 8 bases between them. In nucleotides, the CDR3 is TGTGCCAGCAGCCAAGAGGGGGGAACTGGGGCCAACGTCCTGACTTTC. Encoded protein: CASSQEGGTGANVLTF.

This clone showed up just once. CDR3 in amino acids: CAWGASGGQETQYF. The CDR3 nucleotides are TGTGCCTGGGGGGCTAGCGGGGGACAAGAGACCCAGTACTTC. This chain uses TRBV30 with TRBJ2-5; 10 bases are shared with TRBD2. Germline CDR1 GTSNPN, CDR2 SVGIG (reference sequence). Trimming at V came to 5 bases and at J to 2 bases, leaving 5 bases not matched to a gene. CDR3 size: 14 residues.

The chain combines TRBV3-1 (or the pseudogene TRBV3-2) with TRBJ1-2; D is possibly TRBD1 (5 bases). Trimming pared 1 base from V and 4 bases from J, leaving 10 bases between. The CDR3 length is 14 residues. Germline lookup yields CDR1 LGHDT and CDR2 YNNKEL (reference sequence). CDR3 in amino acids: CASSQGHRSYGYTF. The CDR3 DNA is TGTGCCAGCAGCCAAGGGCACAGGTCCTATGGCTACACCTTC.

This chain joins TRBV28 and TRBJ1-4; possible D gene TRBD1, 6 bases. Trimming left V 5 bases short and J 8 bases short, with 18 bases between. The CDR3 extends over 15 amino acids. Germline V gives CDR1 MDHEN, CDR2 SYDVKM. CDR3 region: CASSPSGARGEKLFF. As DNA, the CDR3 is TGTGCCAGCAGTCCGTCCGGGGCGAGGGGGGAAAAACTGTTTTTT.

The CDR3 DNA reads TGTGCCAGCTCACCAAGACAGGGGGCGCAAGGGGCCAACGTCCTGACTTTC. It encodes CASSPRQGAQGANVLTF. The chain has TRBV18 and TRBJ2-6, with 10 bases fitting TRBD1. The germline gives CDR1 KGHSH, CDR2 LQKENI. V was pared by 2 bases and J by 4 bases, with 5 bases of the junction left unmatched. The CDR3 is 17 amino acids.

The rearrangement uses TRBV6-4 and TRBJ2-3, with TRBD2 matching 11 bases. Trimming took 5 bases from V and 4 from J; bases not matched to a gene: 5. CDR3 length: 15 amino acids. Per the germline V gene, CDR1 is MRHNA and CDR2 is SNTAGT. CDR3 amino acids: CASSTSGRVADTQYF. The CDR3 DNA follows: TGTGCCAGCAGTACTAGCGGGAGAGTGGCAGATACGCAGTATTTT.

V gene TRBV2 combines with J gene TRBJ2-5; TRBD1 agrees at 12 bases. The CDR3 runs 14 residues. The J segment lost 4 bases and the V segment lost 11 bases, leaving 8 bases of the junction unmatched. Germline CDR1 SNHLY, CDR2 FYNNEI. This chain's CDR3 is CAGSGTGGGETQYF. The DNA for the CDR3 is TGTGCCGGATCCGGGACAGGGGGCGGAGAGACCCAGTACTTC.

This rearrangement joins TRBV6-1 to TRBJ1-4; 11 bases align to TRBD1. This CDR3 has 16 residues. CDR1 MNHNS and CDR2 SASEGT come from the germline V gene. The V gene end was trimmed by 1 base and the J gene end by 14 bases; junction bases not matched to a gene: 12. CDR3: CASSEEEGQGEKKLFF. DNA of the CDR3: TGTGCCAGCAGTGAAGAGGAGGGACAGGGGGAAAAGAAGCTGTTTTTT.

The chain uses TRBV4-3 and TRBJ1-2; D ambiguous. CDR1 is LGHNA, CDR2 YSLEER, per germline. This CDR3 comprises 16 residues. V was pared by 0 bases and J by 0 bases, with 11 bases between. This CDR3 is CASSQEIAEANYGYTF. The CDR3 DNA is TGCGCCAGCAGCCAAGAAATTGCGGAAGCTAACTATGGCTACACCTTC.

The gene calls are TRBV19 and TRBJ1-5; D not resolved. Germline lookup yields CDR1 LNHDA and CDR2 SQIVND (reference sequence). V lost 5 bases, J lost 0 bases, and 2 bases lay in between. The CDR3 loop spans 12 amino acids. The CDR3 reads CASSYSNQPQHF. In DNA, the CDR3 is TGTGCCAGTAGTTATAGCAATCAGCCCCAGCATTTT.

This chain joins TRBV4-1 and TRBJ1-6; D is ambiguous. Trimming took 1 base from V and 5 from J, leaving 9 bases between them. The CDR3 covers 15 residues. From germline, CDR1 is MGHRA and CDR2 YSYEKL. The CDR3 region is CASSQVAGDNSPLHF. DNA of the CDR3: TGCGCCAGCAGCCAAGTGGCAGGCGATAATTCACCCCTCCACTTT.

The V call is TRBV11-2, the J call TRBJ2-2, with TRBD2 as a possible D gene (6 bases). V was cut by 6 bases and J by 3 bases, with 17 bases left in between. The CDR3 consists of 16 residues. Germline V gene data show CDR1 as SGHAT and CDR2 as FQNNGV. In DNA, the CDR3 is TGTGCCAGCAGTTTTAACCTGGCGGGACACACCGGGGAGCTGTTTTTT. Its translation is CASSFNLAGHTGELFF.

A note on this clone: At the DNA level, this CDR3 is encoded by other sequences in the same sample as well. This rearrangement joins TRBV18 to TRBJ2-5, with 7 bases aligning to TRBD1. The CDR3 sequence is 15 residues long. Germline CDR1 is KGHSH and CDR2 is LQKENI. V trimming: 1 base; J trimming: 1 base; junction bases outside the gene matches: 3. The CDR3 sequence: CASSPLAGGQETQYF. CDR3 sequence (DNA): TGTGCCAGCTCACCACTGGCAGGGGGCCAAGAGACCCAGTACTTC.

This chain uses TRBV28 with TRBJ2-7; D is ambiguous. The CDR3 runs to 13 residues. In germline, CDR1 is MDHEN, CDR2 SYDVKM. V was pared by 6 bases and J by 1 base, with 10 bases between. The CDR3, as DNA: TGTGCCAGCAGCCCGACTTCATCCTACGAGCAGTACTTC. Amino acids: CASSPTSSYEQYF.

The rearrangement uses TRBV11-1 and TRBJ2-1; 9 nucleotides align to TRBD1. The V segment lost 1 base and the J segment 8 bases; nucleotides outside the gene matches: 6. This CDR3 has 15 residues. CDR1 and CDR2 (germline): SGHAT, FQDESV (reference sequence). This CDR3 is CASSLDRGHLHEQFF. DNA for the CDR3: TGTGCCAGCAGCTTAGACAGGGGGCATCTCCATGAGCAGTTCTTC.

The genes are TRBV2 and TRBJ1-1, with D possibly matching TRBD1 (6 bases). Trimming took 7 bases from V and 5 from J, leaving 17 bases between them. Germline V gene sequence: CDR1 SNHLY, CDR2 FYNNEI. The CDR3 totals 14 residues. As DNA, the CDR3 is TGTGCCAGCAAGATGGGGAGGGGGGGTACTGAAGCTTTCTTT. This encodes CASKMGRGGTEAFF.

The chain recombines TRBV4-3 with TRBJ2-7; 12 nucleotides agree with TRBD2. The CDR3 loop spans 17 amino acids. Looked up from germline, CDR1 is LGHNA and CDR2 is YSLEER. V lost 0 bases, J lost 2 bases, and 5 bases stayed unmatched. The CDR3 nucleotides read TGCGCCAGCAGCCAAGAAAGGGGACTAGCGGGCCCCTACGAGCAGTACTTC. Its protein is CASSQERGLAGPYEQYF.

The J gene is TRBJ1-2, the V gene TRBV5-6; D unclear. The germline V gene has CDR1 SGHDT and CDR2 YYEEEE. This CDR3 is 15 amino acids long. V was pared by 0 bases and J by 4 bases, with 13 bases between. DNA for the CDR3: TGTGCCAGCAGCTTGGAGGAGGGTTTCATCTATGGCTACACCTTC. Its translation: CASSLEEGFIYGYTF.

The chain joins TRBV9 to TRBJ2-5; 7 bases fit TRBD1. CDR1 SGDLS and CDR2 YYNGEE come from the germline V gene. This CDR3 is 14 amino acids long. V dropped 0 bases and J dropped 4; count of bases not matched to a gene: 3. The CDR3 DNA is TGTGCCAGCAGCGTAGGAGGGGGCGCAGAGACCCAGTACTTC. Translated, it gives CASSVGGGAETQYF.

The chain combines TRBV30 with TRBJ1-6; TRBD1 might be the D (6 bases). The V end lost 3 bases, the J end lost 0 bases, and 9 bases lay between the germline ends. The germline gives CDR1 GTSNPN, CDR2 SVGIG (reference sequence). This CDR3 has 15 residues. The CDR3 DNA is TGTGCCTGGAGGCCGACAGGCTCCTATAATTCACCCCTCCACTTT. This encodes CAWRPTGSYNSPLHF.

The V gene is TRBV4-2, the J gene TRBJ1-1, with 7 bases aligning to TRBD1. This CDR3 is built from 14 residues. Trimming removed 4 bases from V and 4 bases from J; junction bases left unmatched: 6. Looked up from germline, CDR1 is LGHNA and CDR2 is YNFKEQ. The CDR3 spells CASSLDRVGTEAFF. The CDR3 region has the DNA TGTGCCAGCAGCCTCGACAGGGTTGGCACTGAAGCTTTCTTT.

The chain combines TRBV4-1 with TRBJ2-1; 9 bases map to TRBD2. With 1 base clipped from V and 10 bases from J, the junction kept 8 bases outside the gene matches. Germline lookup yields CDR1 MGHRA and CDR2 YSYEKL. This CDR3 contains 15 residues. The CDR3 DNA reads TGCGCCAGCAGCCAAGCTTGGCTAGCGGGGATCGAGCAGTTCTTC. Its protein product is CASSQAWLAGIEQFF.

V is TRBV5-6 and J is TRBJ2-1, with 7 bases aligning to TRBD1. The CDR3 extends over 16 amino acids. With 3 bases clipped from V and 6 bases from J, the junction kept 12 bases outside the gene matches. The germline V gene encodes CDR1 SGHDT and CDR2 YYEEEE. The CDR3 coding sequence is TGTGCCAGCAGCTCTACCGGCAGGGGGAACCCCAATGAGCAGTTCTTC. Amino acid sequence: CASSSTGRGNPNEQFF.

V and J are TRBV5-1 and TRBJ2-5; 7 bases map to TRBD1. Per germline, CDR1 SGHRS and CDR2 YFSETQ. The CDR3 has 13 amino acids. Germline trimming cut 7 bases from V and 5 bases from J; bases unmatched to any gene: 8. This chain's CDR3 is CASGTLGGETQYF. CDR3 nucleotides: TGCGCCAGCGGAACGCTAGGGGGCGAGACCCAGTACTTC.

This chain uses TRBV4-2 with TRBJ1-1; the match to TRBD1 covers 8 bases. V trimming: 3 bases; J trimming: 2 bases; junction bases outside the gene matches: 8. CDR1 and CDR2 from the germline V gene are LGHNA and YNFKEQ. This CDR3 comprises 16 residues. CDR3: CASSHTGGLGNTEAFF. For the CDR3, the DNA is TGTGCCAGCAGCCACACAGGGGGTCTGGGAAACACTGAAGCTTTCTTT.

In its sample, this clone was seen once. This rearrangement joins TRBV2 to TRBJ1-2; TRBD1 matches at 7 bases. Germline-derived CDR1 and CDR2 are SNHLY and FYNNEI. Trimming cost V 6 bases and J 7 bases; bases outside gene matches: 2. This CDR3 region has 11 residues. The CDR3 reads CASSPGGGYTF. The CDR3 region has the DNA TGTGCCAGCAGCCCAGGGGGTGGCTACACCTTC. The full variable domain, its missing parts supplied by reference TRBV2 and TRBJ1-2, is EPEVTQTPSHQVTQMGQEVILRCVPISNHLYFYWYRQILGQKVEFLVSFYNNEISEKSEIFDDQFSVERPDGSNFTLKIRSTKLEDSAMYFCASSPGGGYTFGSGTRLTVV.

The chain employs TRBV7-8 and TRBJ2-7; possible D gene TRBD1, 7 bases. With 1 base removed from V and 9 bases from J, the gap between germline ends came to 37 bases. Per germline, CDR1 SGHVS and CDR2 FQNEAQ. This CDR3 is 21 amino acids long. The CDR3 nucleotides read TGTGCCAGCAGCTTAGAGGCCAGGGGGGTCATTACGAGTCTGGGTGAGTACCGGCAGTACTTC. Its translation: CASSLEARGVITSLGEYRQYF.

This sequence joins TRBV4-2 and TRBJ2-7; the match to TRBD2 covers 11 bases. V shed 4 bases, J shed 3 bases, and the junction held 8 bases outside the gene matches. The CDR3 sequence is 16 residues long. Germline V gene sequence: CDR1 LGHNA, CDR2 YNFKEQ. CDR3 sequence reads: CASSPTSLAGDYEQYF. The CDR3 nucleotides read TGTGCCAGCAGCCCGACGTCACTAGCGGGAGACTACGAGCAGTACTTC.

This clone was seen only a few times. V is TRBV2 and J is TRBJ2-5; D is undetermined. The CDR3 is made up of 13 amino acids. The germline V gene encodes CDR1 SNHLY and CDR2 FYNNEI. V dropped 4 bases and J dropped 7 bases, with 13 bases sitting between them. CDR3 sequence reads: CASSGSTRGTQYF. The CDR3, as DNA: TGTGCCAGCAGTGGATCAACACGTGGGACCCAGTACTTC.

The rearrangement links TRBV7-9 to TRBJ2-3; TRBD2 agrees at 7 bases. CDR3 length: 16 amino acids. Germline-derived CDR1 and CDR2 are SEHNR and FQNEAQ (reference sequence). The ends lost 4 bases at V and 0 bases at J; junction bases unmatched: 7. CDR3 sequence (DNA): TGTGCCAGCAGCTCCCGGCTAGCGGACAGCACAGATACGCAGTATTTT. It codes for CASSSRLADSTDTQYF. Complete variable domain (other parts from reference TRBV7-9 and TRBJ2-3): DTGVSQNPRHKITKRGQNVTFRCDPISEHNRLYWYRQTLGQGPEFLTYFQNEAQLEKSRLLSDRFSAERPKGSFSTLEIQRTEQGDSAMYLCASSSRLADSTDTQYFGPGTRLTVL.

This chain uses TRBV6-5 with TRBJ2-7; TRBD2 agrees at 8 bases. J was trimmed by 4 bases and V by 6 bases; bases with no gene match: 5. CDR1 MNHEY and CDR2 SVGAGI come from the germline V gene. The CDR3 is 13 amino acids. The CDR3 DNA reads as TGTGCCAGCAGGCCGGGACTAGTTTACGAGCAGTACTTC. Translation: CASRPGLVYEQYF.